The count of the clone carrying this T cell receptor (beta chain) is one. The germline gives CDR1 SGHRS, CDR2 YFSETQ. With V trimmed by 6 bases and J by 10 bases, 20 bases remained unmatched. CDR3 length: 17 amino acids. Methods used by the authors: Reference gene primer amplification yielded estimated nucleated cell counts. Using immunoSEQ multiplex PCR, the repertoire was profiled, and TCRdb retains in-frame clones only, with some absent. Clone size and the V and J calls come from that table; the DNA yielded D and trimming. Altogether roughly 180,000 clones are present, roughly 85% being singletons, with the ten largest covering 4.5% to 6.5%. This sample was taken from a study of blood T cell repertoires in COVID-19. Background on the study: Acute-phase and convalescent COVID-19 samples originated in the United States, Italy and Spain. The cDNA or gDNA used as material had been derived from T cells, B-cell-depleted T cells, or PBMCs.

The receptor comes from a woman in her 30s with acute or convalescent COVID-19. The specimen sequenced was peripheral blood. This chain uses TRBV5-1 with TRBJ2-1, with 9 bases aligning to TRBD2. CDR3 DNA: TGCGCCAGCACCCAACCCGGCCGCAGCGGGGGGTTCGGGGAGCAGTTCTTC. As protein: CASTQPGRSGGFGEQFF.